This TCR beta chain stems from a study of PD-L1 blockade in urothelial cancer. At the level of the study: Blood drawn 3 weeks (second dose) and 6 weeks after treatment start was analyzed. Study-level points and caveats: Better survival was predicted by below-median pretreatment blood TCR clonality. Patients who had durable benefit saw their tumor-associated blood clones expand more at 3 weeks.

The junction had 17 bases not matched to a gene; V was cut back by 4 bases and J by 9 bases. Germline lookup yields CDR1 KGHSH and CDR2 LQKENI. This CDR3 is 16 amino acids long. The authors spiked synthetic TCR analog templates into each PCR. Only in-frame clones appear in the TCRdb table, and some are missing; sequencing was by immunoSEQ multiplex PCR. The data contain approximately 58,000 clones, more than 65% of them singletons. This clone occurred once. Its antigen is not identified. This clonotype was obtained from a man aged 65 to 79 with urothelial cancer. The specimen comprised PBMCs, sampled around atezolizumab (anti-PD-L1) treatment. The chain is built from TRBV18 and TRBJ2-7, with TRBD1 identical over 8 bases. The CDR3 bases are TGTGCCAGCTCACTTTTAGCCGGTGACAGGGGAACCGGGCAGTACTTC. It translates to CASSLLAGDRGTGQYF.